The 16 T cell receptor beta chains below were found in one sample sequenced in a study of OX40 agonist ivuxolimab in advanced cancers. The method was immunoSEQ multiplex PCR; TCRdb's version includes in-frame clones alone and lacks a portion of them. The sample yields approximately 89,000 clones, around nine tenths seen once. The specimen comprised CD4+ or CD8+ T cells sorted from blood, sampled in a trial of the OX40 agonist ivuxolimab. The receptors were sampled from an adult with an advanced solid tumor such as melanoma, head and neck, liver or kidney cancer.

Concerning this clone itself: Other DNA sequences from this sample encode an identical CDR3 as well. The rearrangement links TRBV27 to TRBJ2-7; possibly TRBD2 for D (5 bases). The ends were cut back, 5 bases at V and 2 bases at J, with 16 bases in the middle. Germline V gene sequence: CDR1 MNHEY, CDR2 SMNVEV (reference sequence). The CDR3 runs 15 residues. The chain's CDR3 is CASSRRRGETYEQYF. CDR3 nucleotide sequence: TGTGCCAGCAGTAGACGTCGTGGGGAGACCTACGAGCAGTACTTC.

The chain is built from TRBV2 and TRBJ1-1; no clear D. Deletions cut 7 bases from V and 0 bases from J, with 9 bases between. The germline CDR1 and CDR2 sequences are SNHLY and FYNNEI. The CDR3 is made up of 13 amino acids. CDR3 region: CASNTRMNTEAFF. The CDR3 region has the DNA TGTGCCAGCAATACAAGGATGAACACTGAAGCTTTCTTT.

J is TRBJ1-3 and V is TRBV27; perhaps TRBD1 as D (5 bases). The CDR3 extends over 16 amino acids. V lost 4 bases, J lost 0 bases, and 13 bases lay in between. Germline V gene lookup returns CDR1 MNHEY and CDR2 SMNVEV (reference sequence). The CDR3 spells CASSSRQGVSGNTIYF. Here the CDR3 DNA reads TGTGCCAGCAGTTCGCGACAAGGGGTCTCTGGAAACACCATATATTTT.

This chain connects TRBV6-6 to TRBJ1-2, with D uncertain. V lost 4 bases and J 0 bases, leaving 9 bases between the germline ends. The CDR3 loop spans 14 amino acids. Germline V gives CDR1 MNHNY, CDR2 SVGAGI (reference sequence). The CDR3 DNA reads as TGTGCCAGCAGTTCCGACGGTACTAACTATGGCTACACCTTC. Translating gives CASSSDGTNYGYTF.

The chain joins TRBV7-9 to TRBJ2-3, with TRBD2 as a possible D gene (6 bases). The germline V gene encodes CDR1 SEHNR and CDR2 FQNEAQ (reference sequence). Trimming pared 5 bases from V and 2 bases from J, leaving 17 bases between. The CDR3 has 16 residues. The chain's CDR3 is CASSAGTLVVTDTQYF. As DNA, the CDR3 is TGTGCCAGCAGCGCGGGGACGCTAGTAGTCACAGATACGCAGTATTTT. The full variable domain, completed using reference TRBV7-9 and TRBJ2-3, is DTGVSQNPRHKITKRGQNVTFRCDPISEHNRLYWYRQTLGQGPEFLTYFQNEAQLEKSRLLSDRFSAERPKGSFSTLEIQRTEQGDSAMYLCASSAGTLVVTDTQYFGPGTRLTVL.

V is TRBV7-3 and J is TRBJ2-1, with 14 positions matching TRBD2. The CDR3 has 15 residues. Germline CDR1 and CDR2: SGHTA and FQGTGA. V lost 5 bases to trimming and J lost 9 bases; unmatched junction nucleotides: 6. CDR3 nucleotide sequence: TGTGCCAGCAGCCGGGGACTAGCGGGAGAGGGTGAGCAGTTCTTC. Protein product: CASSRGLAGEGEQFF.

This sequence joins TRBV7-2 and TRBJ1-3; D perhaps matches TRBD1 (5 bases). Germline values: CDR1 SGHTA, CDR2 FQGNSA. V gave up 3 bases and J gave up 0 bases, with 9 bases separating them. The CDR3 length is 15 residues. CDR3 sequence: CASSFAQGSGNTIYF. CDR3 nucleotide sequence: TGTGCCAGCAGCTTCGCCCAGGGCTCTGGAAACACCATATATTTT.

The chain recombines TRBV5-4 with TRBJ2-1; D call uncertain. The germline CDR1 and CDR2 sequences are SGHNT and YYREEE (reference sequence). The CDR3 sequence is 16 residues long. Trimming pared 0 bases from V and 8 bases from J, leaving 18 bases between. The CDR3 reads CASSLGDRVGNYEQFF. For the CDR3, the DNA is TGTGCCAGCAGCTTGGGTGACCGCGTAGGTAATTATGAGCAGTTCTTC.

The V gene is TRBV10-3, the J gene TRBJ2-7, with 7 positions matching TRBD2. This CDR3 is built from 17 residues. Unmatched junction bases numbered 14, after V lost 4 bases and J lost 2 bases. Germline V gene data show CDR1 as ENHRY and CDR2 as SYGVKD. CDR3 coding DNA: TGTGCCATCAGTGGTCAACGGATGGAGCGGGGCACCTACGAGCAGTACTTC. This sequence encodes CAISGQRMERGTYEQYF.

This chain joins TRBV7-8 and TRBJ1-1; TRBD1 aligns across 7 bases. The trim removed 5 bases at V and 4 bases at J, leaving 10 bases unmatched. Germline CDR1 is SGHVS and CDR2 is FQNEAQ. The CDR3 totals 15 residues. DNA of the CDR3: TGTGCCAGCAGCCCTCTCGACAGGGTGGGCACTGAAGCTTTCTTT. Amino acids: CASSPLDRVGTEAFF.

The rearrangement uses TRBV28 and TRBJ1-4; 7 positions match TRBD1. V dropped 6 bases and J dropped 8; count of bases not matched to a gene: 6. The CDR3 totals 13 residues. CDR1 is MDHEN and CDR2 is SYDVKM in the germline V gene. Written as DNA, the CDR3 is TGTGCCAGCAGCCGACAGGGCGAGGAAAAACTGTTTTTT. As protein: CASSRQGEEKLFF.

The gene calls are TRBV9 and TRBJ1-1, with unresolved D. Germline CDR1 reads SGDLS; CDR2 reads YYNGEE. The CDR3 extends over 13 amino acids. V was pared by 0 bases and J by 5 bases, with 8 bases between. CDR3 region: CASSVETTTEAFF. The CDR3, as DNA: TGTGCCAGCAGCGTAGAAACGACAACTGAAGCTTTCTTT.

The V gene is TRBV11-1, the J gene TRBJ2-2; TRBD1 aligns across 8 bases. Germline CDR1 SGHAT, CDR2 FQDESV (reference sequence). This CDR3 has 14 amino acids. With 5 bases clipped from V and 4 bases from J, the junction kept 3 bases outside the gene matches. The CDR3 DNA is TGTGCCAGCAGCCGACAGGGGCCCACCGGGGAGCTGTTTTTT. It is translated as CASSRQGPTGELFF.

The gene calls are TRBV28 and TRBJ2-7, with a possible D match to TRBD2 (7 bases). This CDR3 is 15 amino acids long. Deletions cut 7 bases from V and 5 bases from J, with 21 bases between. Germline CDR1 is MDHEN and CDR2 is SYDVKM. CDR3 sequence: CASKRGGGIDHEQYF. In DNA form, the CDR3 reads TGTGCCAGCAAAAGAGGGGGAGGGATTGATCACGAGCAGTACTTC. Drawing the rest from reference TRBV28 and TRBJ2-7, the complete variable domain is DVKVTQSSRYLVKRTGEKVFLECVQDMDHENMFWYRQDPGLGLRLIYFSYDVKMKEKGDIPEGYSVSREKKERFSLILESASTNQTSMYLCASKRGGGIDHEQYFGPGTRLTVT.

This clone turned up a few times. The chain is built from TRBV30 and TRBJ1-1, with D possibly being TRBD1 (5 bases). The germline V gene has CDR1 GTSNPN and CDR2 SVGIG (reference sequence). Trimming left V 1 base short and J 1 base short, with 13 bases between. CDR3 length: 15 amino acids. CDR3 loop: CAWSAGPLQNTEAFF. CDR3 DNA sequence: TGTGCCTGGAGTGCGGGACCACTCCAGAACACTGAAGCTTTCTTT.

This clone appeared a single time. The CDR3 bases are TGTGCCAGCAGCCCCCCCCGGGGGGGAAGCACAGATACGCAGTATTTT. Residues: CASSPPRGGSTDTQYF. The V call is TRBV7-2, the J call TRBJ2-3, with 8 bases matching TRBD2. The germline V gene has CDR1 SGHTA and CDR2 FQGNSA. After removal of 5 bases from V and 0 bases from J, the junction contained 7 bases not matched to a gene. The CDR3 runs 16 residues.